This TCR beta chain was obtained from a study of long-term antiretroviral therapy in people with HIV. With survey level as its setting, the immunoSEQ assay was v3.0. Sequencing used immunoSEQ multiplex PCR; TCRdb keeps in-frame clones, though not all of them. The sample consists of roughly 20,000 clones, around three quarters of them appearing once. Study-level points and caveats: Pre-ART-expanded clones dominated the repertoire at all time points.

In this sample, this clone turned up once. Its specificity is not known. CDR1 SGHTA and CDR2 FQGNSA come from the germline V gene. The germline V and J ends were trimmed by 2 bases and 3 bases, with 5 bases remaining between them. This CDR3 has 13 amino acids. The chain uses TRBV7-2 and TRBJ1-5; no firm D call. The sequence was obtained from a woman in her thirties or forties with HIV. Material: unsorted PBMCs, obtained 4.1 years after starting antiretroviral therapy. Here the CDR3 reads CASSLSPNQPQHF. The CDR3 DNA reads TGTGCCAGCAGCTTATCCCCCAATCAGCCCCAGCATTTT.